These 32 T cell receptor beta chains share one sample of origin, sequenced in a study of tumor-infiltrating T cells and Merkel cell polyomavirus. Across the whole study: The T cells studied were KLL-specific CD8+ cells against Merkel polyomavirus.

Profiling relied on immunoSEQ multiplex PCR, and the TCRdb table lists in-frame clones only, not all of them. Counted here are over 20,000 clones, 70% to 90% occurring once; the ten biggest clones make up roughly 2.7%. All patients' tumors stained robustly positive for Merkel cell polyomavirus Large T antigen by immunohistochemistry. Source material: lymph node tissue. The receptors were sampled from a man aged 45-60 years with Merkel cell carcinoma.

J is TRBJ2-7 and V is TRBV7-9; possible D gene TRBD1, 6 bases. Trimming removed 5 bases at V and 6 bases at J, with 23 bases between. Germline V gene sequence: CDR1 SEHNR, CDR2 FQNEAQ (reference sequence). CDR3 length equals 16 residues. CDR3 protein: CASSGDTGTLRGEQYF. CDR3 coding DNA: TGTGCCAGCAGCGGTGATACAGGGACCCTTAGGGGCGAGCAGTACTTC.

The chain carries TRBV9 and TRBJ2-5; TRBD1 agrees at 10 bases. The CDR3 totals 15 residues. Unmatched junction bases numbered 6, after V lost 3 bases and J lost 4 bases. CDR1 and CDR2 from the germline V gene are SGDLS and YYNGEE. CDR3 bases: TGTGCCAGCAGCGGACAGGGGGCGCGAGGAGAGACCCAGTACTTC. Its protein is CASSGQGARGETQYF.

This clone was found a few times. The chain links TRBV7-6 to TRBJ2-2; 7 bases agree with TRBD2. Germline V gives CDR1 SGHVS, CDR2 FNYEAQ. The CDR3 is 16 amino acids. The V and J ends lost 0 bases and 5 bases, in that order; junction bases with no gene match: 6. The CDR3 nucleotides are TGTGCCAGCAGCTTAGCGCTGGCGGGAGCAACCGGGGAGCTGTTTTTT. Translating gives CASSLALAGATGELFF. The whole variable domain, remainder taken from reference TRBV7-6 and TRBJ2-2, is GAGVSQSPRYKVTKRGQDVALRCDPISGHVSLYWYRQALGQGPEFLTYFNYEAQQDKSGLPNDRFSAERPEGSISTLTIQRTEQRDSAMYRCASSLALAGATGELFFGEGSRLTVL.

This clone has a single count. This chain connects TRBV5-4 to TRBJ2-3, with 8 nucleotides matching TRBD2. The V segment lost 3 bases and the J segment 1 base; nucleotides outside the gene matches: 7. This CDR3 contains 16 residues. CDR1 SGHNT and CDR2 YYREEE come from the germline V gene (reference sequence). The CDR3 here is CASSSSGREGTDTQYF. The CDR3 DNA is TGTGCCAGCAGCTCCTCTGGGCGGGAGGGCACAGATACGCAGTATTTT.

This clone turned up a few times. CDR3 coding DNA: TGCGCCAGCAGCCAAGAAGGGAGGTCCTACGAGCAGTACTTC. It is translated as CASSQEGRSYEQYF. The chain joins TRBV4-1 to TRBJ2-7, with a possible D match to TRBD2 (6 bases). Per the germline V gene, CDR1 is MGHRA and CDR2 is YSYEKL. V lost 0 bases to trimming and J lost 1 base, with 7 bases between them. The CDR3 runs to 14 residues.

This clone is a singleton in its sample. V usage is TRBV7-6 and J usage is TRBJ2-5; the D gene is possibly TRBD1 (7 bases). V was clipped by 5 bases and J by 5 bases, with 24 bases between them. The CDR3 extends over 17 amino acids. Per germline, CDR1 SGHVS and CDR2 FNYEAQ. The CDR3 spells CASSLGTVGHRGETQYF. CDR3 DNA sequence: TGTGCCAGCAGCCTCGGGACAGTGGGGCATCGGGGGGAGACCCAGTACTTC. Full variable domain (outside the CDR3, taken from reference TRBV7-6 and TRBJ2-5): GAGVSQSPRYKVTKRGQDVALRCDPISGHVSLYWYRQALGQGPEFLTYFNYEAQQDKSGLPNDRFSAERPEGSISTLTIQRTEQRDSAMYRCASSLGTVGHRGETQYFGPGTRLLVL.

V gene TRBV7-8 combines with J gene TRBJ1-2, with a tentative D call TRBD1 (6 bases). This CDR3 has 14 amino acids. Trimming cost V 1 base and J 8 bases, with 14 bases left between them. Germline assignment: CDR1 SGHVS and CDR2 FQNEAQ. CDR3 sequence reads: CASSLDRGTGGYTF. CDR3 nucleotide sequence: TGTGCCAGCAGCTTAGATAGGGGGACGGGGGGCTACACCTTC.

This clone showed up just once. The V and J genes are TRBV7-6 and TRBJ2-1, with 10 bases aligning to TRBD2. Germline V gene sequence: CDR1 SGHVS, CDR2 FNYEAQ. With 0 bases clipped from V and 4 bases from J, the junction kept 3 bases outside the gene matches. The CDR3 has 16 amino acids. Written as DNA, the CDR3 is TGTGCCAGCAGCTTAGCTAGCGGGGGGCGATACAATGAGCAGTTCTTC. This codes for CASSLASGGRYNEQFF.

The V gene is TRBV6-5, the J gene TRBJ2-2, with 11 nucleotides matching TRBD2. Unmatched junction bases numbered 4, after V lost 6 bases and J lost 4 bases. Germline V lookup: CDR1 MNHEY, CDR2 SVGAGI. The CDR3 extends over 15 amino acids. DNA for the CDR3: TGTGCCAGCAGATTGGGACTAGCGGCCACCGGGGAGCTGTTTTTT. Residues: CASRLGLAATGELFF.

This clone has just a few counts. The chain has TRBV7-2 and TRBJ1-1, with unresolved D. This CDR3 spans 11 amino acids. Germline values: CDR1 SGHTA, CDR2 FQGNSA. Trimming removed 1 base from V and 11 bases from J, with 8 bases in between. CDR3 sequence (DNA): TGTGCCAGCAGCTTAGGTGACTCGGCTTTCTTT. Its protein product is CASSLGDSAFF.

The rearrangement links TRBV7-2 to TRBJ2-7; D may be TRBD2 (7 bases). The V end was cut by 5 bases, the J end by 6 bases, with 17 bases between. The CDR3 is made up of 14 amino acids. CDR1 and CDR2 (germline): SGHTA, FQGNSA. CDR3 loop: CASSPHGGPGEQYF. As DNA, the CDR3 is TGTGCCAGCAGCCCCCACGGGGGGCCGGGCGAGCAGTACTTC. Drawing the rest from reference TRBV7-2 and TRBJ2-7, the complete variable domain is GAGVSQSPSNKVTEKGKDVELRCDPISGHTALYWYRQSLGQGLEFLIYFQGNSAPDKSGLPSDRFSAERTGGSVSTLTIQRTQQEDSAVYLCASSPHGGPGEQYFGPGTRLTVT.

There are a few counts of this clone. The chain couples TRBV7-8 to TRBJ1-5; D uncertain. This CDR3 region has 15 residues. Germline assignment: CDR1 SGHVS and CDR2 FQNEAQ. Trimming took off 5 bases at V and 6 bases at J, with 17 bases between the two ends. The CDR3 spells CASSTARGEGQPQHF. Written as DNA, the CDR3 is TGTGCCAGCAGCACCGCCCGGGGAGAGGGTCAGCCCCAGCATTTT.

The chain links TRBV27 to TRBJ1-1; TRBD1 is a possible D gene (5 bases). Germline assignment: CDR1 MNHEY and CDR2 SMNVEV (reference sequence). The CDR3 totals 12 residues. The V and J ends lost 5 bases and 7 bases respectively, with 11 bases between them. The CDR3 DNA reads TGTGCCAGCAGTACCCGGGGACTTGAAGCTTTCTTT. Its protein is CASSTRGLEAFF.

This clone was seen a few times. The rearrangement links TRBV27 to TRBJ1-4; 7 bases line up with TRBD1. The CDR3 extends over 12 amino acids. The trim removed 7 bases at V and 7 bases at J, leaving 3 bases unmatched. The germline V gene encodes CDR1 MNHEY and CDR2 SMNVEV (reference sequence). CDR3 sequence reads: CASKGDSEKLFF. The CDR3, as DNA: TGTGCCAGCAAGGGGGACAGTGAAAAACTGTTTTTT. The full variable domain, in which reference TRBV27 and TRBJ1-4 provide the parts outside the CDR3, is EAQVTQNPRYLITVTGKKLTVTCSQNMNHEYMSWYRQDPGLGLRQIYYSMNVEVTDKGDVPEGYKVSRKEKRNFPLILESPSPNQTSLYFCASKGDSEKLFFGSGTQLSVL.

The genes are TRBV6-1 and TRBJ2-5; 10 bases line up with TRBD1. V lost 3 bases, J lost 4 bases, and 5 bases stayed unmatched. Germline values: CDR1 MNHNS, CDR2 SASEGT. CDR3 size: 15 residues. The CDR3 sequence: CASSDGGTGAETQYF. DNA of the CDR3: TGTGCCAGCAGTGATGGTGGGACAGGGGCAGAGACCCAGTACTTC.

J is TRBJ1-3 and V is TRBV5-1; the match to TRBD1 covers 8 bases. The V segment lost 4 bases and the J segment 0 bases; nucleotides outside the gene matches: 9. Germline V CDR1 and CDR2: SGHRS, YFSETQ. The CDR3 consists of 17 residues. The chain's CDR3 is CASSTTGTGFSGNTIYF. The CDR3 bases are TGCGCCAGCAGCACAACTGGGACAGGTTTCTCTGGAAACACCATATATTTT.

This clone was counted a single time. The chain joins TRBV28 to TRBJ2-7, with 10 bases identical to TRBD1. In germline, CDR1 is MDHEN, CDR2 SYDVKM. The CDR3 loop spans 14 amino acids. The V gene end was trimmed by 3 bases and the J gene end by 7 bases; junction bases not matched to a gene: 6. The CDR3 DNA reads as TGTGCCAGCAGTTTCGGGACAGGGGCATCTGAGCAGTACTTC. This encodes CASSFGTGASEQYF.

This rearrangement joins TRBV14 to TRBJ2-5, with 7 bases identical to TRBD1. Germline V lookup: CDR1 SGHDN, CDR2 FVKESK. Trimming at V came to 0 bases and at J to 2 bases, leaving 12 bases not matched to a gene. This CDR3 comprises 18 residues. The CDR3 coding sequence is TGTGCCAGCAGCCAAGAAAGACCAACAGGGGTTTGGCAAGAGACCCAGTACTTC. This codes for CASSQERPTGVWQETQYF.

This chain uses TRBV2 with TRBJ2-5; TRBD2 aligns across 8 bases. CDR1 SNHLY and CDR2 FYNNEI come from the germline V gene. The CDR3 extends over 15 amino acids. J lost 1 base, V lost 6 bases, and 7 bases had no gene match. As DNA, the CDR3 is TGTGCCAGCAGCATCATAGCGGGAAGCCAAGAGACCCAGTACTTC. Translated, it gives CASSIIAGSQETQYF.

The gene calls are TRBV6-5 and TRBJ1-6; TRBD1 might be the D (5 bases). The CDR3 is 14 residues long. Trimming pared 4 bases from V and 10 bases from J, leaving 14 bases between. CDR1 is MNHEY, CDR2 SVGAGI, per germline. The CDR3 protein is CASSSPSGNSPLHF. In DNA, the CDR3 is TGTGCCAGCAGTTCCCCTTCAGGGAACTCACCCCTCCACTTT.

The rearrangement uses TRBV7-2 and TRBJ2-1; the match to TRBD2 covers 7 bases. Per germline, CDR1 SGHTA and CDR2 FQGNSA. The J segment lost 9 bases and the V segment lost 2 bases, leaving 4 bases of the junction unmatched. The CDR3 totals 13 residues. The CDR3 loop reads CASSLSREGEQFF. In DNA form, the CDR3 reads TGTGCCAGCAGCTTATCCAGGGAGGGTGAGCAGTTCTTC. The whole variable domain, remainder taken from reference TRBV7-2 and TRBJ2-1, is GAGVSQSPSNKVTEKGKDVELRCDPISGHTALYWYRQSLGQGLEFLIYFQGNSAPDKSGLPSDRFSAERTGGSVSTLTIQRTQQEDSAVYLCASSLSREGEQFFGPGTRLTVL.

J is TRBJ2-7 and V is TRBV6-1, with TRBD1 matching over 8 bases. CDR1 is MNHNS, CDR2 SASEGT, per germline. The trim removed 6 bases at V and 1 base at J, leaving 8 bases unmatched. The CDR3 consists of 15 residues. CDR3 bases: TGTGCCAGCAGGTCAGGGGGCTACTATTCCTACGAGCAGTACTTC. Translating it yields CASRSGGYYSYEQYF.

The chain joins TRBV28 to TRBJ2-7; 10 bases are a match to TRBD1. The CDR3 sequence is 15 residues long. The germline CDR1 and CDR2 sequences are MDHEN and SYDVKM. V gave up 10 bases and J gave up 6 bases; unmatched junction bases: 15. CDR3 residues: CATHSWGTGDVEQYF. The CDR3 coding sequence is TGTGCCACTCACTCGTGGGGGACAGGGGATGTCGAGCAGTACTTC.

This clone appeared once. The rearrangement links TRBV7-9 to TRBJ1-2; unclear D gene. This CDR3 comprises 13 residues. The germline V and J ends were trimmed by 5 bases and 3 bases, with 10 bases remaining between them. Germline CDR1 reads SEHNR; CDR2 reads FQNEAQ (reference sequence). CDR3 sequence: CASSPGVYYGYTF. The CDR3 DNA reads as TGTGCCAGCAGCCCAGGTGTTTACTATGGCTACACCTTC.

The V call is TRBV28, the J call TRBJ1-5, with D maybe TRBD1 (6 bases). Germline V gene lookup returns CDR1 MDHEN and CDR2 SYDVKM. Trimming removed 5 bases from V and 1 base from J, with 15 bases in between. This CDR3 is built from 16 residues. DNA for the CDR3: TGTGCCAGCAGTGACAGGCCGTTAACGAGCAATCAGCCCCAGCATTTT. The encoded protein is CASSDRPLTSNQPQHF.

The V call is TRBV19, the J call TRBJ2-1; TRBD2 matches 7 bases. Germline values: CDR1 LNHDA, CDR2 SQIVND (reference sequence). The CDR3 contains 15 residues. Trimming took 4 bases from V and 5 from J; bases not matched to a gene: 8. The CDR3: CASSNSGTNHNEQFF. CDR3 DNA sequence: TGTGCCAGTAGTAATTCCGGGACTAATCACAATGAGCAGTTCTTC. Supplemented by reference TRBV19 and TRBJ2-1, the full variable domain reads DGGITQSPKYLFRKEGQNVTLSCEQNLNHDAMYWYRQDPGQGLRLIYYSQIVNDFQKGDIAEGYSVSREKKESFPLTVTSAQKNPTAFYLCASSNSGTNHNEQFFGPGTRLTVL.

The chain joins TRBV7-9 to TRBJ1-4; D gene ambiguous. The germline V gene encodes CDR1 SEHNR and CDR2 FQNEAQ (reference sequence). The V end lost 4 bases, the J end lost 1 base, and 10 bases lay between the germline ends. The CDR3 sequence is 15 residues long. The CDR3 nucleotides read TGTGCCAGCAGCTCAGCTTCGAGAACTAATGAAAAACTGTTTTTT. Translating gives CASSSASRTNEKLFF.

This clone was seen once. The chain has TRBV11-2 and TRBJ1-2, with TRBD1 matching over 7 bases. V lost 5 bases and J lost 3; bases outside the gene matches: 3. CDR3 length: 13 amino acids. Per germline, CDR1 SGHAT and CDR2 FQNNGV. Here the CDR3 reads CASSPGQDYGYTF. Written as DNA, the CDR3 is TGTGCCAGCAGCCCAGGACAGGACTATGGCTACACCTTC. Complete variable domain (other parts from reference TRBV11-2 and TRBJ1-2): EAGVAQSPRYKIIEKRQSVAFWCNPISGHATLYWYQQILGQGPKLLIQFQNNGVVDDSQLPKDRFSAERLKGVDSTLKIQPAKLEDSAVYLCASSPGQDYGYTFGSGTRLTVV.

This clone was detected a few times. The chain recombines TRBV5-6 with TRBJ2-7, with D tentatively TRBD2 (6 bases). CDR3 length: 12 amino acids. Germline values: CDR1 SGHDT, CDR2 YYEEEE. Trimming removed 3 bases at V and 3 bases at J, with 7 bases between. The CDR3 bases are TGTGCCAGCAGCTGGGGGGACTACGAGCAGTACTTC. It encodes CASSWGDYEQYF.

V gene TRBV19 combines with J gene TRBJ2-1; 8 nucleotides agree with TRBD2. Germline CDR1 is LNHDA and CDR2 is SQIVND (reference sequence). The CDR3 is made up of 14 amino acids. Trimming took 4 bases from V and 9 from J; bases not matched to a gene: 8. CDR3 bases: TGTGCCAGTAGTAGCGGGGGGTTTATAGGTGAGCAGTTCTTC. Protein: CASSSGGFIGEQFF.

V usage is TRBV5-4 and J usage is TRBJ2-3; D may be TRBD2 (6 bases). The CDR3 loop spans 11 amino acids. Trimming removed 4 bases at V and 8 bases at J, with 8 bases between. The V gene's germline CDR1 is SGHNT and CDR2 YYREEE (reference sequence). For the CDR3, the DNA is TGTGCCAGCAGCCCCGGGGGTACGCAGTATTTT. The encoded protein is CASSPGGTQYF.

V gene TRBV11-3 combines with J gene TRBJ2-3, with 15 bases lining up with TRBD2. Looked up from germline, CDR1 is SGHNT and CDR2 is YENEEA. The trim removed 5 bases at V and 3 bases at J, leaving 3 bases unmatched. This CDR3 is 16 amino acids long. CDR3 protein: CASSHGLAGGTDTQYF. CDR3 DNA sequence: TGTGCCAGCAGCCATGGACTAGCGGGGGGGACAGATACGCAGTATTTT.